This is a list of T cell receptor beta chains from one sample in a study of a mutant IDH1 vaccine in newly diagnosed glioma. TCRdb's table, derived via immunoSEQ multiplex PCR, lists solely in-frame clones and lacks some. The sample yields 40,000 or so clones, 60% to 80% seen once. The sample was PBMCs, taken from a glioma patient treated with radiotherapy, temozolomide or both. These receptors originate from a middle-aged man with glioma. Some clones in this sample may be carry-over from other donors' samples. Each CDR3 is given with its conserved first and last residue. Each record gives: clone size, V gene, J gene, D gene, CDR3 protein, CDR3 DNA. The D gene is left open where the match is weak. A row's size may be missing; if present it is once, few, many or a size class.

>.|TRBV2|TRBJ2-2|TRBD1
CASSVDRASGELFF
TGTGCCAGCAGTGTCGACAGGGCTTCCGGGGAGCTGTTTTTT
>.|TRBV19|TRBJ1-2|.
CATNYYGYTF
TGTGCCACCAACTATTACGGCTACACCTTC
>.|TRBV9|TRBJ2-5|.
CASSVGRLGGQETQYF
TGTGCCAGCAGCGTAGGCAGGTTAGGCGGGCAAGAGACCCAGTACTTC
>.|TRBV7-2|TRBJ2-7|TRBD2
CASSSLAGGGYEQYF
TGTGCCAGCAGCTCTTTAGCGGGGGGGGGCTACGAGCAGTACTTC
>.|TRBV18|TRBJ2-7|.
CASSFGQPGIYEQYF
TGTGCCAGCTCATTCGGACAGCCCGGTATCTACGAGCAGTACTTC
>medium-sized|TRBV7-2|TRBJ2-7|TRBD1
CASSPRRGPNYEQYF
TGTGCCAGCAGCCCCAGAAGGGGGCCCAACTACGAGCAGTACTTC
>.|TRBV11-2|TRBJ1-2|.
CASSLERTSYGYTF
TGTGCCAGCAGCTTAGAACGGACGTCGTATGGCTACACCTTC
>few|TRBV10-3|TRBJ2-6|.
CAIRGSGANVLTF
TGTGCCATTAGGGGCTCTGGGGCCAACGTCCTGACTTTC
>.|TRBV10-2|TRBJ2-3|TRBD2
CASSQPSGDTQYF
TGCGCCAGCAGCCAGCCTAGCGGAGATACGCAGTATTTT
>.|TRBV15|TRBJ1-5|TRBD1
CATSRPRVQGVKQPQHF
TGTGCCACCAGCAGACCTAGGGTACAGGGGGTGAAACAGCCCCAGCATTTT
>.|TRBV6-1|TRBJ2-2|.
CAISRNSVNTGELFF
TGTGCCATCTCCCGTAATTCCGTGAACACCGGGGAGCTGTTTTTT
>.|TRBV5-1|TRBJ1-1|.
CASSLVAFGTEAFF
TGCGCCAGCAGCTTGGTCGCTTTTGGCACTGAAGCTTTCTTT
>.|TRBV30|TRBJ1-6|TRBD1
CAWTGGINSPLHF
TGTGCCTGGACAGGGGGCATTAATTCACCCCTCCACTTT
>.|TRBV5-4|TRBJ2-1|.
CASSAGRYPSEQFF
TGTGCCAGCAGCGCCGGGAGATACCCATCTGAGCAGTTCTTC
>.|TRBV5-4|TRBJ2-1|.
CASSRMGVNEQFF
TGTGCCAGCAGCCGCATGGGGGTCAATGAGCAGTTCTTC
>.|TRBV4-3|TRBJ2-1|.
CASSQAGTYNEQFF
TGCGCCAGCAGCCAAGCGGGTACCTACAATGAGCAGTTCTTC
>few|TRBV30|TRBJ1-1|.
CAWAENTEAFF
TGTGCCTGGGCAGAAAACACTGAAGCTTTCTTT
>.|TRBV19|TRBJ1-2|TRBD1
CASKVGTGGSAGYTF
TGTGCCAGTAAGGTAGGGACAGGGGGATCGGCCGGCTACACCTTC
>.|TRBV30|TRBJ1-3|TRBD1
CAWSPQGAFSGNTIYF
TGTGCCTGGAGCCCCCAGGGGGCGTTTTCGGGAAACACCATATATTTT
>.|TRBV7-8|TRBJ2-2|TRBD2
CASNPRAGAAAGGELFF
TGTGCCAGCAACCCCCGAGCGGGGGCCGCCGCCGGAGGGGAGCTGTTTTTT
>.|TRBV10-3|TRBJ1-3|.
CAISESRGGGNTIYF
TGTGCCATCAGTGAGTCGCGCGGAGGGGGAAACACCATATATTTT
>.|TRBV5-1|TRBJ1-6|.
CASSLEARGGSPLHF
TGCGCCAGCAGCTTGGAGGCCAGGGGAGGGTCACCCCTCCACTTT
>.|TRBV19|TRBJ1-5|.
CASTKTATSNQPQHF
TGTGCCAGTACCAAAACCGCCACTAGCAATCAGCCCCAGCATTTT
>.|TRBV7-6|TRBJ1-4|.
CAVGTANEKLFF
TGTGCCGTTGGGACCGCAAATGAAAAACTGTTTTTT
>.|TRBV5-1|TRBJ2-1|.
CASSLEGGPRAFNEQFF
TGCGCCAGCAGCTTGGAAGGGGGACCAAGGGCTTTCAATGAGCAGTTCTTC
>.|TRBV9|TRBJ2-1|TRBD2
CASSPTSGGAGEQFF
TGTGCCAGCAGCCCGACTAGCGGGGGGGCCGGTGAGCAGTTCTTC
>medium-sized|TRBV19|TRBJ1-1|.
CASSGLGAEAFF
TGTGCCAGTAGTGGTTTGGGCGCTGAAGCTTTCTTT
>.|TRBV5-6|TRBJ1-5|.
CASSLGQGPSNQPQHF
TGTGCCAGCAGCTTGGGGCAGGGCCCTAGCAATCAGCCCCAGCATTTT
>.|TRBV11-2|TRBJ2-7|.
CASSFLAYEQYF
TGTGCCAGCAGCTTCTTAGCCTACGAGCAGTACTTC
>.|TRBV5-6|TRBJ2-1|.
CASSWGSEQFF
TGTGCCAGCAGCTGGGGATCTGAGCAGTTCTTC
>.|TRBV19|TRBJ2-3|.
CASTPRGDSTDTQYF
TGTGCCAGTACCCCGCGTGGGGATAGCACAGATACGCAGTATTTT
>.|TRBV6-6|TRBJ2-5|.
CASKWGNSGDQETQYF
TGTGCCAGCAAGTGGGGTAATTCGGGGGATCAAGAGACCCAGTACTTC
>.|TRBV2|TRBJ1-1|.
CAFIQAGKSAEAFF
TGTGCCTTCATACAGGCAGGGAAAAGCGCTGAAGCTTTCTTT
>.|TRBV29-1|TRBJ1-2|TRBD1
CSVARQGQGANYGYTF
TGCAGCGTTGCCAGACAGGGGCAGGGAGCTAACTATGGCTACACCTTC
>.|TRBV7-9|TRBJ1-1|TRBD1
CASSPGQALNTEAFF
TGTGCCAGCAGCCCAGGACAGGCGCTGAACACTGAAGCTTTCTTT
>.|TRBV12-5|TRBJ1-1|.
CASGLLPGYGMNTEAFF
TGTGCTAGTGGCCTCCTTCCGGGGTACGGGATGAACACTGAAGCTTTCTTT
>few|TRBV6-5|TRBJ1-6|TRBD1
CASSPLNRGYSPLHF
TGTGCCAGCAGCCCTCTAAACAGGGGGTATTCACCCCTCCACTTT
>.|TRBV5-8|TRBJ2-7|.
CASSLVGARVLPGEQYF
TGTGCCAGCAGCTTGGTGGGGGCACGGGTGCTCCCGGGGGAGCAGTACTTC
>.|TRBV11-2|TRBJ2-7|TRBD2
CASSLGRGGPYEQYF
TGTGCCAGCAGCTTAGGTCGGGGGGGTCCCTACGAGCAGTACTTC
>few|TRBV29-1|TRBJ1-5|.
CSVEDLAQRKHF
TGCAGCGTTGAAGATCTCGCCCAGCGTAAGCATTTT
>.|TRBV7-6|TRBJ1-6|.
CASSPWATADNSPLHF
TGTGCCAGCAGCCCCTGGGCAACGGCGGATAATTCACCCCTCCACTTT
>.|TRBV10-2|TRBJ2-3|TRBD2
CASRLAGDTDTQYF
TGCGCCAGCAGGCTAGCGGGGGACACAGATACGCAGTATTTT
>once|TRBV5-4|TRBJ1-3|.
CASSSPGNTIYF
TGTGCCAGCAGTTCTCCTGGAAACACCATATATTTT
>.|TRBV5-8|TRBJ1-2|.
CASSFSFNYGYTF
TGTGCCAGCAGCTTCTCATTTAACTATGGCTACACCTTC
>.|TRBV5-1|TRBJ1-2|.
CASSLGGIEEGYTF
TGCGCCAGCAGCCTGGGAGGGATTGAGGAGGGCTACACCTTC
>.|TRBV19|TRBJ1-3|.
CASSVGRGNTIYF
TGTGCCAGTAGTGTCGGACGGGGAAACACCATATATTTT
>once|TRBV9|TRBJ1-2|.
CASSADRFDYGYTF
TGTGCCAGCAGCGCCGACAGGTTCGACTATGGCTACACCTTC
>.|TRBV6-6|TRBJ1-4|TRBD1
CASSITDRDNEKLFF
TGTGCCAGCAGTATCACTGACAGGGACAATGAAAAACTGTTTTTT